This entry features one T cell receptor (beta chain) sequence. Its antigen is not known. The final CDR3 position lacks the conserved phenylalanine or tryptophan, pointing to a likely read error. These data come from a study of tumor and adjacent non-tumor tissue in lung cancer. Study-level findings and limits: Normal lung showed higher cumulative top 100 clone frequency than tumor.

CDR1 is SGHNT and CDR2 is YENEEA in the germline V gene. There are 15 residues in the CDR3. The V end was cut by 5 bases, the J end by 6 bases, with 17 bases between. The template was RNA from unsorted bulk tissue. Three rounds of nested PCR, following a modified ARM-PCR protocol, produced the TCRbeta library. TCRdb re-called the multiplex PCR reads with MiXCR, one entry per CDR3 protein. The data contain 76,000 or so distinct CDR3 sequences, roughly 75% of them singletons. The chain recombines TRBV11-3 with TRBJ2-1, with D possibly matching TRBD1 (5 bases). The sequence was collected from a woman aged 70-85 years with non-small cell lung cancer. The sequencing sample was made of lung tumor tissue. CDR3 in DNA: TGTGCCAGCAGCGGCGGACAAACTCGCGGCAATGAGCAGTTCCTC. It yields the protein CASSGGQTRGNEQFL.